Sequencing of this TCR beta chain was carried out in a study of early T cells in non-severe SARS-CoV-2 infection. This clonotype was seen many times. The CDR3 contains 15 residues. V was pared by 5 bases and J by 1 base, with 15 bases between. Germline CDR1 LNHNV, CDR2 YYDKDF (reference sequence). Individually, cDNA molecules had unique molecular identifiers attached to them. A single record per CDR3 protein comes from TCRdb applying MiXCR to the 5' RACE reads. The profile covers around 20,000 distinct CDR3 sequences, with roughly 4% appearing a single time and more than 1.1% taken by the ten largest.

Sequencing was done on a sample of whole blood. The rearrangement links TRBV15 to TRBJ2-7; D gene ambiguous. The TCR originated in an adult who was a healthcare worker with PCR-confirmed SARS-CoV-2 infection or an uninfected control (not recorded which). Here the CDR3 reads CATSPFTGPSYEQYF. CDR3 sequence (DNA): TGTGCCACCAGCCCGTTTACCGGGCCTTCCTACGAGCAGTACTTC. Drawing the rest from reference TRBV15 and TRBJ2-7, the complete variable domain is DAMVIQNPRYQVTQFGKPVTLSCSQTLNHNVMYWYQQKSSQAPKLLFHYYDKDFNNEADTPDNFQSRRPNTSFCFLDIRSPGLGDTAMYLCATSPFTGPSYEQYFGPGTRLTVT.